This entry lists 10 T cell receptor beta chains sequenced from one sample in a study of regulatory T cells in long-lasting Graves disease. Researchers made TCR beta libraries by using iRepertoire HTBI primers and running Arm-PCR on CDR3 regions. Each CDR3 protein gets one entry after TCRdb re-called the multiplex PCR reads with MiXCR. Of 680,000 or so distinct CDR3 sequences detected, roughly 15% appear once; the ten largest clones hold roughly 18%. Time point described: newly diagnosed GD, antithyroid drugs for less than 3 months. From RNA extracted from PBMCs, the TCR library was made. Another study also made use of these data, one on T cells in Graves' hyperthyroidism and ophthalmopathy.

This material consisted of peripheral blood mononuclear cells (PBMCs), taken at new diagnosis, from a patient treated with antithyroid drugs. These receptors were taken from a woman in her thirties with Graves disease.

This clonotype appeared many times. The J gene is TRBJ2-1, the V gene TRBV12-3 or TRBV12-4; D not certain. CDR3 length: 16 residues. Deletions cut 5 bases from V and 0 bases from J, with 14 bases between. CDR3 protein: CASSPLGPSSYNEQFF. The CDR3 region has the DNA TGTGCCAGCAGTCCCCTTGGGCCTAGCTCCTACAATGAGCAGTTCTTC.

This clonotype has a handful of counts. V is TRBV27 and J is TRBJ2-7; 7 positions agree with TRBD1. The germline V gene has CDR1 MNHEY and CDR2 SMNVEV (reference sequence). Trimming took 4 bases from V and 2 from J; bases not matched to a gene: 14. The CDR3 loop spans 17 amino acids. The CDR3 protein is CASSYRSAGGVPYEQYF. CDR3 sequence (DNA): TGTGCCAGCAGTTACAGGTCTGCAGGGGGAGTCCCCTACGAGCAGTACTTC.

This clonotype was seen more than once but under ten times. The rearrangement uses TRBV4-1 and TRBJ2-7; 7 bases align to TRBD1. Per germline, CDR1 MGHRA and CDR2 YSYEKL. The CDR3 spans 17 residues. With V trimmed by 2 bases and J by 0 bases, 10 bases remained unmatched. Here the CDR3 reads CASSQSPRQGPSYEQYF. In DNA form, the CDR3 reads TGCGCCAGCAGCCAATCTCCCCGACAGGGACCCTCCTACGAGCAGTACTTC.

This clonotype was counted a few times. The genes are TRBV19 and TRBJ1-1; tentative D call: TRBD1 (5 bases). This CDR3 is 16 amino acids long. The V and J ends lost 3 bases and 5 bases respectively, with 19 bases between them. Germline CDR1 is LNHDA and CDR2 is SQIVND (reference sequence). The CDR3: CASSIDRSWGWTEAFF. The CDR3 nucleotides are TGTGCCAGTAGTATCGATCGATCGTGGGGCTGGACTGAAGCTTTCTTT.

This clonotype was detected many times. CDR3 in amino acids: CATSDHYIETSGRNTGELFF. Here the CDR3 DNA reads TGTGCCACCAGTGACCATTATATCGAGACTAGCGGACGTAACACCGGGGAGCTGTTTTTT. The chain is built from TRBV24-1 and TRBJ2-2, with 9 bases matching TRBD2. With V trimmed by 4 bases and J by 2 bases, 16 bases remained unmatched. Germline CDR1 is KGHDR and CDR2 is SFDVKD. This CDR3 is built from 20 residues.

The gene calls are TRBV20-1 and TRBJ2-3, with 8 bases lining up with TRBD1. The CDR3 is 15 amino acids. The J segment lost 4 bases and the V segment lost 0 bases, leaving 6 bases of the junction unmatched. Germline assignment: CDR1 DFQATT and CDR2 SNEGSKA (reference sequence). The DNA for the CDR3 is TGCAGTGCTAGAGATTACAGGGGGATATCAGATACGCAGTATTTT. Translating it yields CSARDYRGISDTQYF.

This clonotype came up many times. This chain uses TRBV5-1 with TRBJ2-1; D gene uncertain. There are 14 residues in the CDR3. Between the trimmed V and J ends, which lost 2 bases and 10 bases, there was a span of 16 bases. Germline-derived CDR1 and CDR2 are SGHRS and YFSETQ. Written as DNA, the CDR3 is TGCGCCAGCAGCTTATCTCTGGCGGCGTGGGAGCAGTTCTTC. Its protein product is CASSLSLAAWEQFF.

This clonotype was seen repeatedly, ten times or more. This chain links TRBV12-3 or TRBV12-4 with TRBJ2-1, with no clear D. V was clipped by 2 bases and J by 6 bases, with 5 bases between them. CDR3 size: 12 residues. CDR3 in DNA: TGTGCCAGCAGTTTATCCCCCAATGAGCAGTTCTTC. The encoded protein is CASSLSPNEQFF.

This clonotype has ten or more counts. V gene TRBV27 combines with J gene TRBJ2-2; D may correspond to TRBD1 or TRBD2 (5 bases each). The V gene's germline CDR1 is MNHEY and CDR2 SMNVEV (reference sequence). V was clipped by 2 bases and J by 0 bases, with 10 bases between them. The CDR3 extends over 16 amino acids. The DNA for the CDR3 is TGTGCCAGCAGTTTAGTCGGGACCTCGAACACCGGGGAGCTGTTTTTT. Its translation: CASSLVGTSNTGELFF.

This clonotype was detected only a few times. The rearrangement links TRBV6-2 or TRBV6-3 to TRBJ2-2; 7 positions match TRBD1. The CDR3 has 14 residues. Germline V gene lookup returns CDR1 MNHEY and CDR2 SVGEGT. J was trimmed by 3 bases and V by 7 bases; bases with no gene match: 5. The CDR3 nucleotides read TGTGCCAGCAAGGGACAGACCTACACCGGGGAGCTGTTTTTT. This sequence encodes CASKGQTYTGELFF.